One sample yielded the 18 T cell receptor beta chains listed below, sequenced in a study of blood T cell repertoires in COVID-19. The table came from immunoSEQ multiplex PCR; TCRdb's copy has only in-frame clones and leaves some out. The data hold tens of thousands of clones, with around 80% observed a single time. The sample comprised peripheral blood. The receptors were sampled from a man older than 75 with active or convalescent COVID-19.

V and J are TRBV9 and TRBJ2-1, with a weak D call TRBD1 (6 bases). V lost 7 bases and J 1 base, leaving 9 bases between the germline ends. The germline V gene encodes CDR1 SGDLS and CDR2 YYNGEE. The CDR3 runs 13 residues. CDR3 sequence (DNA): TGTGCCAGCGCGGACAGTTCCTACAATGAGCAGTTCTTC. Residues: CASADSSYNEQFF. The whole variable domain, filled in from reference TRBV9 and TRBJ2-1, reads DSGVTQTPKHLITATGQRVTLRCSPRSGDLSVYWYQQSLDQGLQFLIQYYNGEERAKGNILERFSAQQFPDLHSELNLSSLELGDSALYFCASADSSYNEQFFGPGTRLTVL.

This clone came up a few times. V and J are TRBV19 and TRBJ2-1; 8 nucleotides align to TRBD2. The length of the CDR3 is 15 residues. CDR1 and CDR2 from the germline V gene are LNHDA and SQIVND (reference sequence). V dropped 5 bases and J dropped 7; count of bases not matched to a gene: 10. CDR3 DNA sequence: TGTGCCAGTAGTGGATCTAGCGGGTTCGTTAATGAGCAGTTCTTC. Translating gives CASSGSSGFVNEQFF.

The rearrangement uses TRBV6-1 and TRBJ1-3; D is undetermined. Trimming removed 0 bases from V and 2 bases from J, with 14 bases in between. The CDR3 loop spans 17 amino acids. Germline CDR1 MNHNS, CDR2 SASEGT. The CDR3 loop reads CASSEAQSSMPGNTIYF. CDR3 nucleotides: TGTGCCAGCAGTGAAGCGCAAAGCTCGATGCCTGGAAACACCATATATTTT.

The chain couples TRBV5-6 to TRBJ1-4; 7 bases align to TRBD1. CDR1 SGHDT and CDR2 YYEEEE come from the germline V gene. V lost 4 bases, J lost 9 bases, and 12 bases stayed unmatched. The CDR3 covers 15 residues. CDR3 bases: TGTGCCAGCAGCCGATCCGGGACAGAGCTAAAAAAACTGTTTTTT. Encoded protein: CASSRSGTELKKLFF.

V usage is TRBV6-1 and J usage is TRBJ1-2, with TRBD1 identical over 7 bases. The V and J ends lost 4 bases and 7 bases, in that order; junction bases with no gene match: 15. Germline V gene data show CDR1 as MNHNS and CDR2 as SASEGT. The CDR3 loop spans 16 amino acids. Written as DNA, the CDR3 is TGTGCCAGCAGTGCTAGACAGGGACAAAGGGGGTCTGGCTACACCTTC. This translates into CASSARQGQRGSGYTF.

The J gene is TRBJ2-1, the V gene TRBV19, with a possible D match to TRBD1 (8 bases). In germline, CDR1 is LNHDA, CDR2 SQIVND (reference sequence). There are 15 residues in the CDR3. Trimming shortened V by 4 bases and J by 7 bases, and 17 bases separated the two germline ends. The CDR3 coding sequence is TGTGCCAGTAGTACGGGGGGCAGGGGGCAAAATGAGCAGTTCTTC. It yields the protein CASSTGGRGQNEQFF.

In this sample, this clone turned up a few times. This chain uses TRBV7-8 with TRBJ2-5; TRBD1 is a possible D gene (7 bases). CDR1 and CDR2 from the germline V gene are SGHVS and FQNEAQ. The length of the CDR3 is 15 residues. V lost 5 bases, J lost 5 bases, and 18 bases lay in between. CDR3 nucleotide sequence: TGTGCCAGCAGCCGAGGAGGGGGCCAATGGGAGACCCAGTACTTC. Translating it yields CASSRGGGQWETQYF.

In its sample, this clone was seen a few times. The V gene is TRBV24-1, the J gene TRBJ2-5, with D maybe TRBD1 (6 bases). This CDR3 spans 15 amino acids. Germline V gene data show CDR1 as KGHDR and CDR2 as SFDVKD. Between the trimmed V and J ends, which lost 4 bases and 2 bases, there was a span of 13 bases. The CDR3 DNA follows: TGTGCCACCAGTGACCCAGGGGACCTACAAGAGACCCAGTACTTC. Amino acids: CATSDPGDLQETQYF.

The CDR3 region has the DNA TGTGCCAGCAGAACTAGCGGGAGTGGCACAGATACGCAGTATTTT. Its translation: CASRTSGSGTDTQYF. The chain is built from TRBV2 and TRBJ2-3; 11 bases are a match to TRBD2. The germline V gene encodes CDR1 SNHLY and CDR2 FYNNEI. Trimming at V came to 6 bases and at J to 1 base, leaving 3 bases not matched to a gene. The CDR3 sequence is 15 residues long.

The J gene is TRBJ1-1, the V gene TRBV3-1 (or the pseudogene TRBV3-2); 9 positions agree with TRBD1. The CDR3 length is 15 residues. J was trimmed by 6 bases and V by 0 bases; bases with no gene match: 5. The germline gives CDR1 LGHDT, CDR2 YNNKEL (reference sequence). This chain's CDR3 is CASSQEGTGWSEAFF. CDR3 nucleotides: TGTGCCAGCAGCCAAGAAGGGACAGGGTGGTCTGAAGCTTTCTTT.

The V and J genes are TRBV3-1 (or the pseudogene TRBV3-2) and TRBJ1-1; a possible D gene is TRBD1 (5 bases). From germline, CDR1 is LGHDT and CDR2 YNNKEL (reference sequence). V was pared by 2 bases and J by 1 base, with 11 bases between. The CDR3 covers 15 residues. Written as DNA, the CDR3 is TGTGCCAGCAGCCAATCCCAGGGTTGGAACACTGAAGCTTTCTTT. Translating gives CASSQSQGWNTEAFF.

The chain couples TRBV18 to TRBJ1-3, with D perhaps TRBD1 (6 bases). This CDR3 is built from 16 residues. The germline V gene has CDR1 KGHSH and CDR2 LQKENI. V shed 2 bases and J shed 2 bases, with 13 bases lying between them. Here the CDR3 DNA reads TGTGCCAGCTCACCAAAGAAACAGGGCGCTGGAAACACCATATATTTT. It translates to CASSPKKQGAGNTIYF.

There are a few counts of this clone. V gene TRBV19 combines with J gene TRBJ1-2; D remains unclear. The CDR3 extends over 11 amino acids. Per the germline V gene, CDR1 is LNHDA and CDR2 is SQIVND (reference sequence). V gave up 6 bases and J gave up 4 bases, with 6 bases separating them. The CDR3 sequence: CASSSRYGYTF. DNA for the CDR3: TGTGCCAGTAGCTCTCGCTATGGCTACACCTTC. Looking up the rest from reference TRBV19 and TRBJ1-2 gives the full variable domain: DGGITQSPKYLFRKEGQNVTLSCEQNLNHDAMYWYRQDPGQGLRLIYYSQIVNDFQKGDIAEGYSVSREKKESFPLTVTSAQKNPTAFYLCASSSRYGYTFGSGTRLTVV.

This clone turned up a few times. The chain carries TRBV19 and TRBJ1-1; maybe TRBD1 (6 bases). Trimming stripped 6 bases from V and 3 bases from J, with 14 bases between. The CDR3 loop spans 14 amino acids. The V gene's germline CDR1 is LNHDA and CDR2 SQIVND (reference sequence). CDR3 nucleotides: TGTGCCAGTAGCCAGGGGCATTTCTACACTGAAGCTTTCTTT. Encoded protein: CASSQGHFYTEAFF.

The rearrangement links TRBV12-2 to TRBJ2-2; TRBD2 is taken as the D call from the table, unchecked against the DNA. TRBV12-2 is tagged as a pseudogene. This CDR3 spans 18 amino acids. CDR3 sequence reads: CASRLRASGGHYTGELFF. DNA of the CDR3: TGTGCAAGTCGCTTGAGAGCTAGCGGGGGGCATTACACCGGGGAGCTGTTTTTT.

This chain links TRBV28 with TRBJ1-5; 7 bases match TRBD1. The CDR3 has 16 amino acids. Germline V CDR1 and CDR2: MDHEN, SYDVKM. V was pared by 7 bases and J by 6 bases, with 15 bases of the junction left unmatched. This CDR3 reads CASTWVSDRAGQPQHF. The CDR3 DNA follows: TGTGCCAGCACCTGGGTTAGCGACAGGGCAGGTCAGCCCCAGCATTTT.

This rearrangement joins TRBV7-8 to TRBJ1-1; TRBD1 aligns across 7 bases. This CDR3 spans 17 amino acids. CDR1 and CDR2 from the germline V gene are SGHVS and FQNEAQ. Trimming at V came to 1 base and at J to 1 base, leaving 9 bases not matched to a gene. The CDR3 coding sequence is TGTGCCAGCAGCTTAGTTAGTCGGGACAGACCGAACACTGAAGCTTTCTTT. Protein product: CASSLVSRDRPNTEAFF.

This sequence joins TRBV2 and TRBJ2-3; a weak D match, TRBD2 (6 bases). Per germline, CDR1 SNHLY and CDR2 FYNNEI. The CDR3 is made up of 14 amino acids. Trimming shortened V by 6 bases and J by 2 bases, and 12 bases separated the two germline ends. The CDR3 loop is CASRDGTSTDTQYF. The CDR3, as DNA: TGTGCCAGCAGAGACGGGACTTCCACAGATACGCAGTATTTT.